Listed here are 28 T cell receptor beta chains from one sample, sequenced in a study of CXCR3-negative and CXCR3-positive naive CD8 T cells. Study-wide points: Comparison of naive cells showed more hydrophobic TRB CDR3s in CXCR3-positive than in CXCR3-negative naive cells.

No antigen is known for these receptors. Through 5' RACE with UMI labels, the TRB cDNA libraries were prepared. TCRdb re-called the 5' RACE reads and catalogs CDR3 proteins one per entry, DNA excluded. This sample contains about 98,000 distinct CDR3 sequences. The source material was naive CXCR3+ CD8+ T cells from blood. Subset: CD45RO-CCR7+CD27+CD95- naive CD8+ T cells expressing CXCR3 (TNR3+). These receptors were collected from a human donor in good health. Some clones in this sample may be carry-over from other donors' samples.

The CDR3 loop reads CASSIGGGEAFF. This chain connects TRBV19 to TRBJ1-1. The CDR3 is 12 residues long. CDR1 is LNHDA, CDR2 SQIVND, per germline (reference sequence).

The V call is TRBV28, the J call TRBJ2-1. Germline V gives CDR1 MDHEN, CDR2 SYDVKM. The CDR3 is made up of 12 amino acids. The CDR3 protein is CASSPDYNEQLF.

The genes are TRBV29-1 and TRBJ1-2. The CDR3 spans 11 residues. The V gene's germline CDR1 is SQVTM and CDR2 ANQGSEA. The CDR3 protein is CSVEGQGFDTF.

CDR3: CASSFGYEQYF. J is TRBJ2-7 and V is TRBV5-1. Per germline, CDR1 SGHRS and CDR2 YFSETQ. CDR3 length equals 11 residues.

V usage is TRBV7-8 and J usage is TRBJ1-1. The CDR3 spans 15 residues. Germline CDR1 reads SGHVS; CDR2 reads FQNEAQ. The CDR3 is CASSLTRALNTEAFF.

The chain carries TRBV4-3 and TRBJ2-1; TCRdb designates TRBD1, a call that cannot be tested without DNA. Germline CDR1 is LGHNA and CDR2 is YSLEER. The CDR3 has 14 amino acids. The CDR3 sequence: CASSQGTGGNEQFF.

The CDR3 spells CASSSPGQGGEQYF. The genes are TRBV7-9 and TRBJ2-7; lacking DNA, the TRBD1 call made by TCRdb goes unchecked. CDR3 length: 14 amino acids. Germline V gene sequence: CDR1 SEHNR, CDR2 FQNEAQ (reference sequence).

This chain uses TRBV14 with TRBJ2-5; TCRdb picks TRBD2, but there is no DNA to check that call. Germline V gene lookup returns CDR1 SGHDN and CDR2 FVKESK. CDR3 length: 15 residues. The CDR3 sequence: CASSQGLAAQETQYF.

This rearrangement joins TRBV27 to TRBJ2-3. CDR1 is MNHEY, CDR2 SMNVEV, per germline (reference sequence). This CDR3 comprises 12 residues. The CDR3 region is CASSHSTDTQYF.

The chain's CDR3 is CASRIDRGLYEQYF. J is TRBJ2-7 and V is TRBV28; TCRdb designates TRBD1, a call that cannot be tested without DNA. CDR1 is MDHEN and CDR2 is SYDVKM in the germline V gene. CDR3 length: 14 amino acids.

V and J are TRBV20-1 and TRBJ2-1; the TRBD1 assignment by TCRdb is unverifiable without DNA. Germline V gene sequence: CDR1 DFQATT, CDR2 SNEGSKA (reference sequence). CDR3 length: 11 amino acids. The CDR3 sequence is CSATLDGEKFF.

CDR3 sequence: CASSLPPDNSYNEQFF. V gene TRBV7-8 combines with J gene TRBJ2-1; TCRdb names TRBD1, which stays unverified in the absence of DNA. Germline V lookup: CDR1 SGHVS, CDR2 FQNEAQ. There are 16 residues in the CDR3.

The chain has TRBV15 and TRBJ2-1; TCRdb returns TRBD2, unconfirmable since there is no DNA. This CDR3 region has 18 residues. CDR1 LNHNV and CDR2 YYDKDF come from the germline V gene (reference sequence). This CDR3 is CATSRDLVAGGPYNEQFF. The entire variable domain, with the rest obtained from reference TRBV15 and TRBJ2-1, is as follows: DAMVIQNPRYQVTQFGKPVTLSCSQTLNHNVMYWYQQKSSQAPKLLFHYYDKDFNNEADTPDNFQSRRPNTSFCFLDIRSPGLGDTAMYLCATSRDLVAGGPYNEQFFGPGTRLTVL.

The chain links TRBV7-3 to TRBJ2-5. CDR3 length: 14 residues. The V gene's germline CDR1 is SGHTA and CDR2 FQGTGA. CDR3: CASSSTGSQETQYF. The full variable domain, completed using reference TRBV7-3 and TRBJ2-5, is GAGVSQTPSNKVTEKGKYVELRCDPISGHTALYWYRQSLGQGPEFLIYFQGTGAADDSGLPNDRFFAVRPEGSVSTLKIQRTERGDSAVYLCASSSTGSQETQYFGPGTRLLVL.

CDR3 in amino acids: CASSFLGTKGSYEQYF. The V call is TRBV12-1, the J call TRBJ2-7; absent DNA, TCRdb's TRBD1 call cannot be checked. TRBV12-1 is deemed a pseudogene. The CDR3 totals 16 residues.

This chain joins TRBV5-1 and TRBJ2-7. The CDR3 consists of 13 residues. CDR1 SGHRS and CDR2 YFSETQ come from the germline V gene. The chain's CDR3 is CASSPMGSHEQYF.

The rearrangement uses TRBV7-2 and TRBJ2-1; TCRdb's assignment of TRBD1 cannot be checked, as there is no DNA. The germline V gene has CDR1 SGHTA and CDR2 FQGNSA. This CDR3 region has 16 residues. CDR3 sequence reads: CASSFSGGSTYNEQFF.

The rearrangement links TRBV12-3 or TRBV12-4 to TRBJ2-3; the D call of TRBD1 rests on TCRdb alone, since no DNA is present to check it. CDR3 length: 17 residues. CDR3 region: CASIKEGGAPFTDTQYF.

The V and J genes are TRBV7-9 and TRBJ2-4; TCRdb outputs TRBD1, but without DNA this stays unchecked. Germline CDR1 SEHNR, CDR2 FQNEAQ (reference sequence). CDR3 size: 14 residues. This CDR3 reads CATQYVPGKNIQYF. The entire variable domain, with the rest obtained from reference TRBV7-9 and TRBJ2-4, is as follows: DTGVSQNPRHKITKRGQNVTFRCDPISEHNRLYWYRQTLGQGPEFLTYFQNEAQLEKSRLLSDRFSAERPKGSFSTLEIQRTEQGDSAMYLCATQYVPGKNIQYFGAGTRLSVL.

The chain recombines TRBV10-3 with TRBJ1-2; the D gene TCRdb calls, TRBD1, cannot be checked with no DNA. CDR3 size: 14 residues. In germline, CDR1 is ENHRY, CDR2 SYGVKD. CDR3 sequence reads: CAISATGGHYGYTF.

V and J are TRBV29-1 and TRBJ2-3; without DNA, the TCRdb call of TRBD2 cannot be checked. Germline CDR1 and CDR2: SQVTM and ANQGSEA. The CDR3 spans 17 residues. The CDR3 sequence: CSVEDPGGSGRADTQYF.

This chain links TRBV20-1 with TRBJ2-7; TCRdb picks TRBD2, but there is no DNA to check that call. This CDR3 contains 13 residues. The germline gives CDR1 DFQATT, CDR2 SNEGSKA (reference sequence). The CDR3 loop reads CSASGTDPYEQYF.

This chain connects TRBV7-9 to TRBJ2-1; TCRdb indicates TRBD2, and absent DNA this call remains unverified. The CDR3 is 18 residues long. Germline CDR1 SEHNR, CDR2 FQNEAQ (reference sequence). CDR3 amino acids: CASSLGLAGDYSYNEQLF.

The V and J genes are TRBV27 and TRBJ2-1; checking the TCRdb D call of TRBD2 is not possible without DNA. The length of the CDR3 is 16 residues. Germline V lookup: CDR1 MNHEY, CDR2 SMNVEV (reference sequence). The CDR3 loop reads CASSLSVAGTGVEQFF.

The rearrangement links TRBV29-1 to TRBJ1-2. Germline V CDR1 and CDR2: SQVTM, ANQGSEA. The CDR3 is made up of 12 amino acids. Here the CDR3 reads CSGWDWSYGYTF.

The chain uses TRBV12-3 or TRBV12-4 and TRBJ2-1; TCRdb lists TRBD1, though no DNA is available to test this call. This CDR3 contains 14 residues. CDR3 in amino acids: CASSLSGRVGEQFF.

The rearrangement uses TRBV12-3 or TRBV12-4 and TRBJ2-2; TCRdb proposes TRBD2, but this gene call is untestable without DNA. There are 12 residues in the CDR3. CDR3 loop: CASSEGTGELFF.

The V and J genes are TRBV7-6 and TRBJ2-3; TCRdb selects TRBD2, and the lack of DNA leaves this call unchecked. The germline gives CDR1 SGHVS, CDR2 FNYEAQ. The length of the CDR3 is 15 residues. CDR3 in amino acids: CASSTLAGSTDTQYF.